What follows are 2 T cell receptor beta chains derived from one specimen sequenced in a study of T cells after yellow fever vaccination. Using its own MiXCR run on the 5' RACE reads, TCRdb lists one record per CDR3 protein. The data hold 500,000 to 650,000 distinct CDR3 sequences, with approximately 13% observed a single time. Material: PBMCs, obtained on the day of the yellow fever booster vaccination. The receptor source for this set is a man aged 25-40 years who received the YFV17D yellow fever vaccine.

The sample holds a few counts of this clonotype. CDR3 protein: CASSFGTSGRAEQFF. As DNA, the CDR3 is TGTGCCAGCAGCTTCGGGACTAGCGGGAGGGCGGAGCAGTTCTTC. V is TRBV7-2 and J is TRBJ2-1; 16 positions agree with TRBD2. V lost 3 bases to trimming and J lost 10 bases; unmatched junction nucleotides: 3. CDR1 is SGHTA, CDR2 FQGNSA, per germline. The CDR3 consists of 15 residues.

CDR3 protein: CAISTGQYEQYF. CDR3 coding DNA: TGTGCCATCAGCACAGGACAGTACGAGCAGTACTTC. The chain employs TRBV10-3 and TRBJ2-7, with a weak D call TRBD1 (6 bases). Trimming took off 6 bases at V and 4 bases at J, with 10 bases between the two ends. From germline, CDR1 is ENHRY and CDR2 SYGVKD. The CDR3 loop spans 12 amino acids.